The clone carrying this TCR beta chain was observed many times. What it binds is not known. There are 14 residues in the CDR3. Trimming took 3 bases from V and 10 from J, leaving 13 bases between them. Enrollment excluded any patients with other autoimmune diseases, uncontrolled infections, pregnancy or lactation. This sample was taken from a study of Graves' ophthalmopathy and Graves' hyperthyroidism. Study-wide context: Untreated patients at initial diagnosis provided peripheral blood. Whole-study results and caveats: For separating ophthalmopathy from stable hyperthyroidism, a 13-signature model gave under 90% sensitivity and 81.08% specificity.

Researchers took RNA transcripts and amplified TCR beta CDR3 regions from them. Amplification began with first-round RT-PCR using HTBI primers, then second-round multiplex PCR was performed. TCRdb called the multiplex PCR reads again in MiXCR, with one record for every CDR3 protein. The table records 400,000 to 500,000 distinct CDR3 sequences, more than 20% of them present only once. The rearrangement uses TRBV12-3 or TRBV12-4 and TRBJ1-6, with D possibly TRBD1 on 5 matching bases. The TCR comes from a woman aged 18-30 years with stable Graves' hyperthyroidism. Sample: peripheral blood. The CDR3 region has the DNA TGTGCCAGCAGTTTTACAGGCGGCGGGTCACCCCTCCACTTT. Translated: CASSFTGGGSPLHF.